The 19 T cell receptor beta chains presented below share a single source sample, sequenced in a study of cytomegalovirus exposure and HLA in healthy donors (dated by TCRdb to the late 2010s). Preparation of the library involved the immunoSEQ multiplex PCR assay. In TCRdb, the immuneACCESS table is reduced to in-frame sequences with V and J assigned. These tables do not hold every clone; where another copy was compared, an unresolved V gene accounts for under half, and the others remain unexplained. The sample contains 90,000 to 130,000 clones, 85% to 90% of them found a single time. The ten largest account for almost 1.5% of the sample. The sample consisted of PBMCs. The receptors come from a woman aged 25 to 39 in good health and CMV-seropositive.

A note on this clone: At one end, the junction sequence differs from germline, possibly due to a read error. This chain links TRBV27 with TRBJ2-7, with TRBD1 as a possible D gene (6 bases). The germline CDR1 and CDR2 sequences are MNHEY and SMNVEV (reference sequence). The CDR3 has 12 amino acids. This chain's CDR3 is CASRRQDSGLHF. The CDR3 coding sequence is TGTGCCAGCCGTCGACAGGACTCCGGCTTACACTTC.

The chain links TRBV2 to TRBJ1-2; 8 bases match TRBD1. The junction had 12 bases not matched to a gene; V was cut back by 7 bases and J by 2 bases. The CDR3 spans 16 residues. CDR1 is SNHLY, CDR2 FYNNEI, per germline. The CDR3 sequence is CASIPDRARGNYGYTF. The CDR3 DNA sequence: TGTGCCAGCATCCCGGACAGGGCGAGGGGAAACTATGGCTACACCTTC.

The gene calls are TRBV25-1 and TRBJ1-2, with D uncertain. The CDR3 consists of 14 residues. The V gene lost 3 bases and the J gene lost 2 bases, with 10 bases spanning the gap. Germline V CDR1 and CDR2: MGHDK, SYGVNS. Written as DNA, the CDR3 is TGTGCCAGCAGTGATTTAACGCGAAACTATGGCTACACCTTC. Protein sequence: CASSDLTRNYGYTF.

The rearrangement uses TRBV11-2 and TRBJ2-7; D uncertain. Trimming left V 3 bases short and J 3 bases short, with 6 bases between. From germline, CDR1 is SGHAT and CDR2 FQNNGV. CDR3 size: 12 residues. CDR3 in amino acids: CASSFRGYEQYF. CDR3 DNA sequence: TGTGCCAGCAGCTTTCGAGGCTACGAGCAGTACTTC.

The chain carries TRBV5-5 and TRBJ2-7; D is possibly TRBD1 (5 bases). Germline-derived CDR1 and CDR2 are SGHKS and YYEKEE (reference sequence). The CDR3 is 13 amino acids. Trimming removed 4 bases at V and 0 bases at J, with 8 bases between. The CDR3: CASSRQSSYEQYF. CDR3 nucleotides: TGTGCCAGCAGCCGACAGAGCTCCTACGAGCAGTACTTC.

This sequence joins TRBV18 and TRBJ1-6, with D maybe TRBD1 (5 bases). The CDR3 consists of 17 residues. V lost 4 bases and J 0 bases, leaving 13 bases between the germline ends. CDR1 KGHSH and CDR2 LQKENI come from the germline V gene. CDR3 amino acids: CASSLSQGNSYNSPLHF. The CDR3 nucleotides are TGTGCCAGCTCACTTTCCCAGGGAAACTCCTATAATTCACCCCTCCACTTT.

Ten or more counts support this clone. The V gene is TRBV4-2, the J gene TRBJ2-7, with 8 bases fitting TRBD1. Germline V gene data show CDR1 as LGHNA and CDR2 as YNFKEQ. The CDR3 sequence is 15 residues long. After removal of 3 bases from V and 3 bases from J, the junction contained 7 bases not matched to a gene. The CDR3 DNA sequence: TGTGCCAGCAGCCATTCTGGGACAGGAATCTACGAGCAGTACTTC. It specifies CASSHSGTGIYEQYF.

The V and J genes are TRBV6-5 and TRBJ1-2; the D gene is possibly TRBD1 (6 bases). V was clipped by 0 bases and J by 8 bases, with 13 bases between them. Germline CDR1 is MNHEY and CDR2 is SVGAGI. The CDR3 sequence is 14 residues long. The CDR3 reads CASSYSRTAWGYTF. The CDR3 DNA sequence: TGTGCCAGCAGTTACTCGAGGACAGCTTGGGGCTACACCTTC.

V and J are TRBV5-1 and TRBJ2-3; possible D gene TRBD1, 6 bases. The CDR3 has 14 amino acids. The germline V gene has CDR1 SGHRS and CDR2 YFSETQ. V dropped 2 bases and J dropped 0 bases, with 7 bases sitting between them. The CDR3 region has the DNA TGCGCCAGCAGCTTCACAGGGAGCACAGATACGCAGTATTTT. This encodes CASSFTGSTDTQYF. Variable domain in full (rest from reference TRBV5-1 and TRBJ2-3): KAGVTQTPRYLIKTRGQQVTLSCSPISGHRSVSWYQQTPGQGLQFLFEYFSETQRNKGNFPGRFSGRQFSNSRSEMNVSTLELGDSALYLCASSFTGSTDTQYFGPGTRLTVL.

CDR3 sequence reads: CASSFQGRTNEKLFF. CDR3 sequence (DNA): TGTGCCAGCAGCTTCCAAGGCAGGACTAATGAAAAACTGTTTTTT. The chain links TRBV5-6 to TRBJ1-4; no definite D call. The CDR3 sequence is 15 residues long. Germline values: CDR1 SGHDT, CDR2 YYEEEE. Trimming removed 2 bases from V and 2 bases from J, with 10 bases in between.

The chain carries TRBV10-3 and TRBJ1-6, with TRBD1 matching 10 bases. Germline V lookup: CDR1 ENHRY, CDR2 SYGVKD. V shed 6 bases and J 5 bases; nucleotides not matched to a gene: 13. The CDR3 is 18 amino acids. CDR3 loop: CAISSQTGGIFNNSPLHF. CDR3 sequence (DNA): TGTGCCATCAGCTCTCAGACAGGGGGCATCTTCAATAATTCACCCCTCCACTTT.

The table lists this clone with a count of one. The chain carries TRBV9 and TRBJ1-3; the D is unclear. This CDR3 comprises 16 residues. Per germline, CDR1 SGDLS and CDR2 YYNGEE. V was shortened by 0 bases and J by 0 bases, with 10 bases between the two germline ends. In DNA form, the CDR3 reads TGTGCCAGCAGCGTAGGCATACCACTCTCTGGAAACACCATATATTTT. Amino acid sequence: CASSVGIPLSGNTIYF.

The chain employs TRBV5-1 and TRBJ1-2, with 9 bases aligning to TRBD1. Germline CDR1 is SGHRS and CDR2 is YFSETQ. The CDR3 is 15 amino acids. The V gene end was trimmed by 0 bases and the J gene end by 5 bases; junction bases not matched to a gene: 5. The CDR3 loop is CASSLGQGDFYGYTF. CDR3 bases: TGCGCCAGCAGCTTGGGACAGGGGGATTTTTATGGCTACACCTTC.

The V gene is TRBV11-2, the J gene TRBJ1-1; 7 positions agree with TRBD1. This CDR3 has 13 amino acids. With V trimmed by 5 bases and J by 4 bases, 4 bases remained unmatched. Per the germline V gene, CDR1 is SGHAT and CDR2 is FQNNGV. Here the CDR3 DNA reads TGTGCCAGCAGCGGCAGGGGGATCACTGAAGCTTTCTTT. Translation gives CASSGRGITEAFF.

The chain employs TRBV18 and TRBJ1-2; perhaps TRBD1 as D (5 bases). This CDR3 region has 16 residues. The V gene lost 1 base and the J gene lost 8 bases, with 20 bases spanning the gap. From germline, CDR1 is KGHSH and CDR2 LQKENI. The CDR3 sequence: CASSPRGDPTAQGYTF. The DNA for the CDR3 is TGTGCCAGCTCACCACGGGGCGATCCGACGGCTCAAGGCTACACCTTC.

V usage is TRBV6-1 and J usage is TRBJ1-5, with D uncertain. The V gene lost 6 bases and the J gene lost 8 bases, with 17 bases spanning the gap. The germline V gene encodes CDR1 MNHNS and CDR2 SASEGT. The CDR3 runs 14 residues. CDR3 sequence reads: CASSLRPPPEPQHF. The CDR3 DNA is TGTGCCAGCAGCCTCAGGCCGCCTCCCGAGCCCCAGCATTTT.

The chain is built from TRBV5-6 and TRBJ2-1; 7 bases map to TRBD2. This CDR3 has 14 amino acids. Germline CDR1 reads SGHDT; CDR2 reads YYEEEE. V dropped 0 bases and J dropped 6; count of bases not matched to a gene: 3. CDR3 sequence: CASSLVGGVNEQFF. CDR3 DNA: TGTGCCAGCAGCTTGGTTGGGGGGGTCAATGAGCAGTTCTTC.

The V gene is TRBV5-5, the J gene TRBJ1-2, with D tentatively TRBD1 (5 bases). Trimming left V 5 bases short and J 1 base short, with 15 bases between. The CDR3 has 15 residues. Germline V gene data show CDR1 as SGHKS and CDR2 as YYEKEE (reference sequence). CDR3 sequence (DNA): TGTGCCAGCAGGCCCTCCCCGACAGTTAACTATGGCTACACCTTC. Translation: CASRPSPTVNYGYTF.

The chain combines TRBV6-1 with TRBJ2-7, with 10 bases lining up with TRBD2. The germline CDR1 and CDR2 sequences are MNHNS and SASEGT. This CDR3 spans 14 amino acids. V dropped 7 bases and J dropped 3; count of bases not matched to a gene: 6. The DNA of the CDR3 is TGTGCCAGCAATGAGCGGGAGGGAATCTACGAGCAGTACTTC. Residues: CASNEREGIYEQYF.